This is a list of T cell receptor beta chains from one sample in a study of OX40 agonist ivuxolimab in advanced cancers. Assay: immunoSEQ multiplex PCR; the TCRdb copy retains only in-frame clones and omits some. This sample has under 25,000 clones, with 65% to 70% found just once. This specimen was CD4+ or CD8+ T cells sorted from blood, taken in a trial of the OX40 agonist ivuxolimab. The source is an adult with an advanced solid tumor such as melanoma, head and neck, liver or kidney cancer. Each CDR3 is given with its conserved first and last residue. D genes are given only for firm matches. Rows give clone size only sometimes, using once, few, many, or a class for an expanded clone.

size,D,V,J,CDR3,DNA
NA,NA,TRBV9,TRBJ1-1,CASSAHGQFYTEAFF,TGTGCCAGCAGCGCCCATGGGCAGTTTTACACTGAAGCTTTCTTT
once,NA,TRBV5-4,TRBJ2-7,CASSLYDSYEQYF,TGTGCCAGCAGCTTGTACGACTCCTACGAGCAGTACTTC
many,TRBD1,TRBV7-3,TRBJ2-7,CASSLEGGQGIFYEQYF,TGTGCCAGCAGCTTAGAAGGGGGACAGGGCATTTTCTACGAGCAGTACTTC
NA,NA,TRBV6-5,TRBJ2-5,CASSYRGTAGEETQYF,TGTGCCAGCAGCTACCGAGGGACGGCCGGTGAAGAGACCCAGTACTTC
few,NA,TRBV9,TRBJ2-3,CASSAVADITDTQYF,TGTGCCAGCAGCGCCGTAGCGGACATCACAGATACGCAGTATTTT
NA,NA,TRBV21-1,TRBJ1-5,CASSKEKARAHNQPQHF,TGTGCCAGCAGCAAAGAGAAGGCCAGGGCGCACAATCAGCCCCAGCATTTT
NA,NA,TRBV6-5,TRBJ2-5,CASSYLGEGETQYF,TGTGCCAGCAGTTACTTGGGGGAAGGGGAGACCCAGTACTTC
NA,NA,TRBV2,TRBJ2-5,CASTSFNQETQYF,TGTGCCAGCACCTCTTTCAACCAAGAGACCCAGTACTTC
few,NA,TRBV6-6,TRBJ2-1,CASRPGPRSYNEQFF,TGTGCCAGCAGACCCGGGCCACGCTCCTACAATGAGCAGTTCTTC
NA,TRBD2,TRBV7-8,TRBJ2-5,CASSERLAGAEIGETQYF,TGTGCCAGCAGCGAACGACTAGCGGGGGCCGAGATTGGAGAGACCCAGTACTTC
few,NA,TRBV6-1,TRBJ1-3,CASSEVGQLSGNTIYF,TGTGCCAGCAGTGAAGTCGGACAGCTCTCTGGAAACACCATATATTTT
NA,NA,TRBV21-1,TRBJ1-2,CASSRTREYGYTF,TGTGCCAGCAGTCGAACCAGGGAATATGGCTACACCTTC
NA,NA,TRBV5-6,TRBJ1-5,CASSLGGRQPQHF,TGTGCCAGCAGCTTGGGAGGCCGACAGCCCCAGCATTTT
NA,NA,TRBV6-1,TRBJ2-1,CASSEGGGQAGEQFF,TGTGCCAGCAGTGAAGGCGGGGGCCAAGCGGGTGAGCAGTTCTTC
NA,NA,TRBV4-2,TRBJ2-1,CASSPGGEQFF,TGTGCCAGCAGCCCCGGGGGTGAGCAGTTCTTC
NA,NA,TRBV19,TRBJ1-5,CASSVRDSNQPQHF,TGTGCCAGTAGCGTGCGCGATAGCAATCAGCCCCAGCATTTT
NA,NA,TRBV19,TRBJ2-2,CASSTLPGVGELFF,TGTGCCAGTAGTACCCTCCCAGGGGTTGGGGAGCTGTTTTTT
few,NA,TRBV4-3,TRBJ2-3,CASSRSPGPTITDTQYF,TGCGCCAGCAGCCGCTCACCTGGGCCTACCATCACAGATACGCAGTATTTT
NA,TRBD2,TRBV19,TRBJ2-1,CASTSGTSDYNEQFF,TGTGCCAGTACCTCCGGGACTAGCGACTACAATGAGCAGTTCTTC
NA,TRBD2,TRBV5-1,TRBJ2-1,CASSWTLAQKLNEQFF,TGCGCCAGCAGCTGGACACTAGCGCAAAAACTCAATGAGCAGTTCTTC
few,NA,TRBV27,TRBJ1-2,CASSGRRLVGYTF,TGTGCCAGCAGTGGCCGACGGTTGGTTGGCTACACCTTC
NA,TRBD1,TRBV14,TRBJ2-1,CASSQDEGTGFRNEQFF,TGTGCCAGCAGCCAAGATGAGGGGACAGGTTTTCGCAATGAGCAGTTCTTC
NA,NA,TRBV11-2,TRBJ1-1,CASSFVNTEAFF,TGTGCCAGCAGCTTCGTAAACACTGAAGCTTTCTTT
NA,NA,TRBV11-2,TRBJ2-7,CASSLEKLAEQYF,TGTGCCAGCAGCTTAGAGAAGCTAGCCGAGCAGTACTTC
NA,NA,TRBV11-2,TRBJ1-4,CASSFYGFGQLNEKLFF,TGTGCCAGCAGCTTTTACGGGTTCGGACAACTAAATGAAAAACTGTTTTTT
NA,NA,TRBV7-9,TRBJ1-2,CASSLMAGEDNYGYTF,TGTGCCAGCAGCTTAATGGCCGGGGAGGATAACTATGGCTACACCTTC
few,TRBD2,TRBV5-6,TRBJ2-7,CASSLITSGRFYEQYF,TGTGCCAGCAGCTTGATAACTAGCGGGAGGTTCTACGAGCAGTACTTC
NA,NA,TRBV7-9,TRBJ2-7,CASSLTGTAHDEQYF,TGTGCCAGCAGCTTAACCGGGACCGCGCACGACGAGCAGTACTTC
few,NA,TRBV19,TRBJ2-1,CASSYLPGGEYNEQFF,TGTGCCAGTAGTTACCTTCCTGGTGGAGAGTACAATGAGCAGTTCTTC
NA,NA,TRBV5-6,TRBJ1-2,CASTLGTAGYGYTF,TGTGCCAGCACCTTAGGGACGGCGGGCTATGGCTACACCTTC
NA,NA,TRBV27,TRBJ2-1,CASSLSGRYNEQFF,TGTGCCAGCAGTTTGTCCGGGCGATACAATGAGCAGTTCTTC
NA,NA,TRBV28,TRBJ1-5,CASSYTGYQPQHF,TGTGCCAGCAGTTACACGGGGTATCAGCCCCAGCATTTT
NA,NA,TRBV18,TRBJ2-3,CASSPLGRPDTQYF,TGTGCCAGCTCACCCCTCGGCAGGCCCGATACGCAGTATTTT
NA,NA,TRBV28,TRBJ1-6,CASSFGQGGNSPLHF,TGTGCCAGCAGTTTTGGCCAGGGTGGTAATTCACCCCTCCACTTT
NA,NA,TRBV9,TRBJ2-1,CASSPGVGGDEQFF,TGTGCCAGCAGCCCAGGGGTCGGGGGCGATGAGCAGTTCTTC
NA,NA,TRBV7-8,TRBJ2-5,CASSSSTGLQETQYF,TGTGCCAGCAGCTCCTCTACCGGGCTCCAAGAGACCCAGTACTTC
NA,NA,TRBV28,TRBJ2-7,CASSFRISSYEQYF,TGTGCCAGCAGTTTTCGCATAAGCTCCTACGAGCAGTACTTC
NA,NA,TRBV7-6,TRBJ2-1,CASSLYIGNEQFF,TGTGCCAGCAGCTTATATATTGGGAATGAGCAGTTCTTC
NA,NA,TRBV14,TRBJ2-7,CASRDSGTIAYEQYF,TGTGCCAGCCGGGATTCCGGGACAATCGCCTACGAGCAGTACTTC
NA,TRBD1,TRBV2,TRBJ2-2,CASTWTGGNTGELFF,TGTGCCAGCACCTGGACAGGGGGGAACACCGGGGAGCTGTTTTTT
NA,NA,TRBV28,TRBJ1-1,CASSSYGTDTLNTEAFF,TGTGCCAGCAGTTCTTATGGGACGGACACTTTGAACACTGAAGCTTTCTTT
NA,NA,TRBV27,TRBJ2-1,CASSLVSYSSYNEQFF,TGTGCCAGCAGTTTAGTGAGCTATAGCTCCTACAATGAGCAGTTCTTC
few,NA,TRBV5-4,TRBJ1-1,CASSLGAGNTEAFF,TGTGCCAGCAGCCTAGGGGCGGGGAACACTGAAGCTTTCTTT
NA,NA,TRBV5-4,TRBJ2-3,CASSANTRTGPTDTQYF,TGTGCCAGCAGCGCGAACACCAGGACTGGCCCCACAGATACGCAGTATTTT
NA,NA,TRBV4-1,TRBJ2-2,CASSQMNTGELFF,TGCGCCAGCAGCCAAATGAACACCGGGGAGCTGTTTTTT
NA,NA,TRBV15,TRBJ2-3,CATSREGTDTQYF,TGTGCCACCAGCAGAGAGGGCACAGATACGCAGTATTTT
NA,NA,TRBV7-9,TRBJ2-1,CASSFTFDNEQFF,TGTGCCAGCAGCTTCACTTTCGACAATGAGCAGTTCTTC
NA,TRBD1,TRBV28,TRBJ1-4,CASTFSTGQGEEKLFF,TGTGCCAGCACCTTCTCGACCGGACAGGGAGAAGAAAAACTGTTTTTT
NA,TRBD1,TRBV11-2,TRBJ1-2,CASSLVGFGQGNYGYTF,TGTGCCAGCAGCTTAGTTGGCTTTGGACAGGGGAACTATGGCTACACCTTC
NA,NA,TRBV13,TRBJ1-5,CASTFMGGGNQPQHF,TGTGCCAGCACCTTTATGGGCGGAGGCAATCAGCCCCAGCATTTT
NA,NA,TRBV15,TRBJ2-4,CATSRGTKGIQYF,TGTGCCACCAGCAGAGGTACGAAGGGCATTCAGTACTTC
NA,NA,TRBV27,TRBJ1-4,CASSSRPTENNEKLFF,TGTGCCAGCAGTTCCCGCCCGACGGAAAATAATGAAAAACTGTTTTTT
NA,TRBD2,TRBV27,TRBJ2-7,CASSSGTTPYEQYF,TGTGCCAGCAGTTCGGGGACTACCCCCTACGAGCAGTACTTC
few,NA,TRBV27,TRBJ2-1,CASSLDGSSYNEQFF,TGTGCCAGCAGTTTAGACGGAAGCTCCTACAATGAGCAGTTCTTC